Detailed here is one TCR beta chain. Its antigen is as yet unknown. Quantitative 5'-RACE was performed with molecular barcodes, and it yielded the TCR beta libraries. Each CDR3 protein is one row after TCRdb ran MiXCR on the 5' RACE reads. The data hold roughly 440,000 distinct CDR3 sequences, with 17% observed a single time. This record belongs to a study of CD8 T cells in ankylosing spondylitis. Notes on the study in general: A motif in TCR beta, a set of eight highly homologous variants, appeared characteristic of ankylosing spondylitis blood.

The CDR3 sequence is 15 residues long. With 9 bases clipped from V and 9 bases from J, the junction kept 17 bases outside the gene matches. CDR1 and CDR2 from the germline V gene are MNHNS and SASEGT. The material sequenced was blood, either unsorted or a sorted T cell fraction (not recorded which). The chain has TRBV6-1 and TRBJ2-7; TRBD2 agrees at 10 bases. The sequence was collected from a male donor with ankylosing spondylitis. CDR3 amino acids: CASQARTSGLLGQYF. DNA of the CDR3: TGTGCCAGTCAGGCCCGGACTAGCGGCCTTCTGGGGCAGTACTTC.